The entry below describes one T cell receptor beta chain. The CDR3 spans 13 residues. V lost 6 bases to trimming and J lost 5 bases; unmatched junction nucleotides: 5. CDR1 and CDR2 (germline): KGHSH, LQKENI. This sample stems from a study of blood T cell repertoires in COVID-19. Study overall: COVID-19 samples collected from the United States, Italy and Spain covered acute and convalescent phases. The analysed material was cDNA or gDNA that came from T cells, B-cell-depleted T cells, or PBMCs.

The authors' processing: Estimates of nucleated cell counts were drawn from the amplification of reference gene primers. Assay used: immunoSEQ multiplex PCR; TCRdb lists only in-frame clones, some missing. V and J calls and clone size are as listed in that table; D and trimming were resolved from the DNA. Of about 140,000 clones in the sample, about 80% are singletons; the top ten hold 3.5% to 4.5%. This TCR came from a woman aged 55-69 years with acute or convalescent COVID-19. The sequenced sample was peripheral blood. The chain employs TRBV18 and TRBJ1-1; 8 bases fit TRBD1. In DNA form, the CDR3 reads TGTGCCAGCTCCCGGGACAGGAGAACTGAAGCTTTCTTT. Protein: CASSRDRRTEAFF.